Shown below are 28 T cell receptor beta chains from a single sample sequenced in a study of cytomegalovirus exposure and HLA in healthy donors. 13 Jbeta primers and 60 Vbeta primers were used for the PCR. Profiled with immunoSEQ multiplex PCR; TCRdb holds only in-frame clones, not every one. The sample lists under 250,000 clones, 80% to 85% seen once, with about 7.3% in the top ten. Material: PBMCs. These receptors were taken from a woman in her sixties in good health and CMV-seropositive.

The chain is built from TRBV15 and TRBJ2-1; TRBD2 agrees at 7 bases. Germline values: CDR1 LNHNV, CDR2 YYDKDF (reference sequence). Germline trimming cut 1 base from V and 4 bases from J; bases unmatched to any gene: 4. The CDR3 consists of 15 residues. CDR3: CATSRGLADYNEQFF. CDR3 in DNA: TGTGCCACCAGCAGAGGGCTAGCGGATTACAATGAGCAGTTCTTC.

The chain uses TRBV7-3 and TRBJ2-2; D unresolved. Germline CDR1 is SGHTA and CDR2 is FQGTGA. With 5 bases removed from V and 0 bases from J, the gap between germline ends came to 13 bases. The CDR3 sequence is 16 residues long. The CDR3 nucleotides are TGTGCCAGCAGCCAGACACCCCGGCCGAACACCGGGGAGCTGTTTTTT. Protein product: CASSQTPRPNTGELFF.

The V gene is TRBV7-9, the J gene TRBJ1-5; D is unclear. The CDR3 is made up of 14 amino acids. With 5 bases removed from V and 2 bases from J, the gap between germline ends came to 10 bases. Per the germline V gene, CDR1 is SEHNR and CDR2 is FQNEAQ (reference sequence). The CDR3 region is CASSTTLGNQPQHF. CDR3 sequence (DNA): TGTGCCAGCAGCACAACGCTCGGCAATCAGCCCCAGCATTTT.

This chain links TRBV5-1 with TRBJ1-5; D is unclear. This CDR3 is 14 amino acids long. V was shortened by 1 base and J by 5 bases, with 10 bases between the two germline ends. Germline loops: CDR1 SGHRS, CDR2 YFSETQ. Written as DNA, the CDR3 is TGCGCCAGCAGCTTGCGGTCAGGTGATCAGCCCCAGCATTTT. It translates to CASSLRSGDQPQHF.

The chain employs TRBV28 and TRBJ1-3, with 8 nucleotides matching TRBD1. This CDR3 has 15 amino acids. Germline V CDR1 and CDR2: MDHEN, SYDVKM. V shed 5 bases, J shed 2 bases, and the junction held 5 bases outside the gene matches. Here the CDR3 DNA reads TGTGCCAGCAGTCCCGGACAGGGCACTGGAAACACCATATATTTT. Its protein product is CASSPGQGTGNTIYF.

This clone has more than one count but fewer than ten. The V call is TRBV5-6, the J call TRBJ1-1, with TRBD1 matching 7 bases. V was clipped by 4 bases and J by 1 base; unmatched bases: 4. The CDR3 has 14 amino acids. CDR1 is SGHDT and CDR2 is YYEEEE in the germline V gene. The CDR3 DNA reads TGTGCCAGCAGCCATCAGGGGGGGAACACTGAAGCTTTCTTT. Amino acids: CASSHQGGNTEAFF.

V usage is TRBV11-3 and J usage is TRBJ2-7; D perhaps matches TRBD1 (6 bases). Deletions cut 5 bases from V and 3 bases from J, with 20 bases between. This CDR3 has 16 residues. Germline CDR1 and CDR2: SGHNT and YENEEA. CDR3 region: CASSAYPTGWDYEQYF. DNA for the CDR3: TGTGCCAGCAGCGCCTACCCGACAGGCTGGGACTACGAGCAGTACTTC.

This chain links TRBV5-1 with TRBJ1-1; D not certain. This CDR3 comprises 14 residues. Germline values: CDR1 SGHRS, CDR2 YFSETQ. V gave up 0 bases and J gave up 2 bases, with 8 bases separating them. CDR3 residues: CASSLDAGNTEAFF. CDR3 sequence (DNA): TGCGCCAGCAGCTTGGACGCGGGTAACACTGAAGCTTTCTTT.

The V and J genes are TRBV28 and TRBJ1-5, with 12 bases identical to TRBD1. Looked up from germline, CDR1 is MDHEN and CDR2 is SYDVKM. With 7 bases clipped from V and 3 bases from J, the junction kept 10 bases outside the gene matches. This CDR3 has 17 residues. CDR3 region: CASMGTGGIIFNQPQHF. CDR3 DNA sequence: TGTGCCAGCATGGGGACAGGGGGCATCATTTTCAATCAGCCCCAGCATTTT.

The V and J genes are TRBV12-5 and TRBJ2-2, with D unclear. Trimming pared 2 bases from V and 5 bases from J, leaving 12 bases between. Germline CDR1 LGHNT, CDR2 FRNRAP. This CDR3 has 15 residues. The CDR3 reads CASGLPQLRTGELFF. The CDR3 DNA sequence: TGTGCTAGTGGTTTGCCCCAACTACGAACCGGGGAGCTGTTTTTT.

This chain links TRBV15 with TRBJ1-2; 7 nucleotides agree with TRBD1. The CDR3 consists of 16 residues. CDR1 LNHNV and CDR2 YYDKDF come from the germline V gene (reference sequence). Losses at the gene ends were 0 bases for V and 4 bases for J; bases not matched to a gene: 8. This CDR3 is CATSRDAAGGGYGYTF. The CDR3 coding sequence is TGTGCCACCAGCAGAGATGCGGCAGGGGGAGGCTATGGCTACACCTTC.

The chain combines TRBV25-1 with TRBJ1-1, with TRBD1 matching over 7 bases. Germline V gene sequence: CDR1 MGHDK, CDR2 SYGVNS. This CDR3 contains 15 residues. V gave up 4 bases and J gave up 8 bases; unmatched junction bases: 13. DNA for the CDR3: TGTGCCAGCAGTGCAAGGACAGGTCCTTCTTGGGAAGCTTTCTTT. Amino acids: CASSARTGPSWEAFF.

The CDR3, as DNA: TGCGCCAGCAGCTTGGGGTACAGGGGCTGGGACGAGCAGTACTTC. The encoded protein is CASSLGYRGWDEQYF. The chain joins TRBV5-1 to TRBJ2-7; 7 bases fit TRBD1. This CDR3 spans 15 amino acids. Germline lookup yields CDR1 SGHRS and CDR2 YFSETQ. V lost 0 bases and J lost 5; bases outside the gene matches: 8.

This CDR3 is CASSREQGVENTIYF. The CDR3, as DNA: TGCGCCAGCAGCCGAGAACAGGGGGTGGAAAACACCATATATTTT. The gene calls are TRBV4-1 and TRBJ1-3, with TRBD1 identical over 8 bases. The CDR3 sequence is 15 residues long. The germline CDR1 and CDR2 sequences are MGHRA and YSYEKL. With V trimmed by 4 bases and J by 6 bases, 8 bases remained unmatched.

The chain employs TRBV19 and TRBJ1-3; a possible D gene is TRBD1 (6 bases). The CDR3 totals 17 residues. The germline V gene encodes CDR1 LNHDA and CDR2 SQIVND (reference sequence). Trimming took 5 bases from V and 0 from J, leaving 17 bases between them. CDR3 nucleotides: TGTGCCAGTAGTGATCGGACAGCCACCACCTCTGGAAACACCATATATTTT. Translating it yields CASSDRTATTSGNTIYF. Using reference TRBV19 and TRBJ1-3 for the parts outside the CDR3, the full variable domain is DGGITQSPKYLFRKEGQNVTLSCEQNLNHDAMYWYRQDPGQGLRLIYYSQIVNDFQKGDIAEGYSVSREKKESFPLTVTSAQKNPTAFYLCASSDRTATTSGNTIYFGEGSWLTVV.

The chain joins TRBV7-3 to TRBJ2-3; 7 bases are a match to TRBD2. Germline V lookup: CDR1 SGHTA, CDR2 FQGTGA. Trimming took 4 bases from V and 2 from J; bases not matched to a gene: 9. This CDR3 is built from 16 residues. This CDR3 reads CASSSTPRGYTDTQYF. CDR3 in DNA: TGTGCCAGCAGCTCCACCCCGCGGGGGTACACAGATACGCAGTATTTT.

CDR3 nucleotides: TGTGCCAGCTCAAGGGACAGGGGGAGTGGCTACACCTTC. Its protein product is CASSRDRGSGYTF. V and J are TRBV18 and TRBJ1-2; 11 bases match TRBD1. The germline gives CDR1 KGHSH, CDR2 LQKENI. The CDR3 has 13 amino acids. The V segment lost 5 bases and the J segment 7 bases; nucleotides outside the gene matches: 3.

This rearrangement joins TRBV19 to TRBJ1-5; no definite D call. The length of the CDR3 is 14 residues. V lost 7 bases and J lost 2, with 12 bases in between. The germline V gene encodes CDR1 LNHDA and CDR2 SQIVND (reference sequence). CDR3 sequence: CASTLGSGNQPQHF. CDR3 nucleotides: TGTGCCAGTACCCTTGGTTCAGGCAATCAGCCCCAGCATTTT.

The chain links TRBV11-2 to TRBJ2-7; 12 bases line up with TRBD2. The germline V gene encodes CDR1 SGHAT and CDR2 FQNNGV. With V trimmed by 5 bases and J by 7 bases, 9 bases remained unmatched. The CDR3 is 15 amino acids. CDR3 DNA sequence: TGTGCCAGCAGCCCCCGACTAGCGGGAGTGGGAGAGCAGTACTTC. Amino acid sequence: CASSPRLAGVGEQYF.

This chain uses TRBV4-1 with TRBJ2-3; maybe TRBD1 (5 bases). The V end was cut by 2 bases, the J end by 6 bases, with 12 bases between. Germline CDR1 reads MGHRA; CDR2 reads YSYEKL. This CDR3 has 14 residues. The CDR3 DNA is TGCGCCAGCAGCCAAAGGGGTCCTGGGGATACGCAGTATTTT. Protein sequence: CASSQRGPGDTQYF.

This chain joins TRBV18 and TRBJ1-1; 9 bases map to TRBD1. CDR1 is KGHSH, CDR2 LQKENI, per germline. The CDR3 loop spans 17 amino acids. The V gene end was trimmed by 0 bases and the J gene end by 1 base; junction bases not matched to a gene: 6. Here the CDR3 reads CASSPPNPGQGNTEAFF. DNA of the CDR3: TGTGCCAGCTCACCACCGAATCCGGGACAGGGGAACACTGAAGCTTTCTTT. The full variable domain, completed using reference TRBV18 and TRBJ1-1, is NAGVMQNPRHLVRRRGQEARLRCSPMKGHSHVYWYRQLPEEGLKFMVYLQKENIIDESGMPKERFSAEFPKEGPSILRIQQVVRGDSAAYFCASSPPNPGQGNTEAFFGQGTRLTVV.

The chain employs TRBV13 and TRBJ2-2, with 9 bases identical to TRBD2. Germline CDR1 reads PRHDT; CDR2 reads FYEKMQ (reference sequence). This CDR3 region has 16 residues. V was clipped by 7 bases and J by 6 bases; unmatched bases: 12. CDR3 region: CASTPGRLAGPGELFF. In nucleotides, the CDR3 is TGTGCCAGCACCCCAGGAAGGCTAGCGGGACCCGGGGAGCTGTTTTTT.

The chain uses TRBV19 and TRBJ1-1, with D hard to call. This CDR3 has 13 amino acids. V was trimmed by 7 bases and J by 1 base, leaving 10 bases between them. Germline V CDR1 and CDR2: LNHDA, SQIVND (reference sequence). The CDR3 DNA is TGTGCCAGTACCCCCGACAAGAACACTGAAGCTTTCTTT. It translates to CASTPDKNTEAFF.

V gene TRBV6-1 combines with J gene TRBJ1-2, with TRBD1 identical over 8 bases. The CDR3 is made up of 15 amino acids. Germline V gene data show CDR1 as MNHNS and CDR2 as SASEGT. With 6 bases clipped from V and 3 bases from J, the junction kept 9 bases outside the gene matches. The CDR3 loop reads CASRGTDRDDYGYTF. The CDR3, as DNA: TGTGCCAGCAGGGGGACGGACAGGGACGACTATGGCTACACCTTC.

The gene calls are TRBV14 and TRBJ1-3; tentatively, D is TRBD1 (6 bases). The germline V and J ends were trimmed by 6 bases and 3 bases, with 9 bases remaining between them. The CDR3 has 13 amino acids. CDR1 SGHDN and CDR2 FVKESK come from the germline V gene. The DNA of the CDR3 is TGTGCCAGCAGTTGGACAGTTGGAAACACCATATATTTT. Translated: CASSWTVGNTIYF.

J is TRBJ2-7 and V is TRBV6-5; 11 bases match TRBD1. Germline CDR1 reads MNHEY; CDR2 reads SVGAGI. There are 15 residues in the CDR3. V shed 2 bases and J 6 bases; nucleotides not matched to a gene: 6. For the CDR3, the DNA is TGTGCCAGCAGTTACACCGGGACAGGGGGTGGCGAGCAGTACTTC. Translation gives CASSYTGTGGGEQYF.

The rearrangement uses TRBV9 and TRBJ2-5; 9 bases line up with TRBD1. The J call may be wrong; the DNA end is better matched by TRBJ2-7. This CDR3 is 15 amino acids long. The germline V gene has CDR1 SGDLS and CDR2 YYNGEE. The CDR3 spells CASRGTGNLPYEQYF. Written as DNA, the CDR3 is TGTGCCAGCAGAGGGACAGGGAACCTACCCTACGAGCAGTACTTC.

The J gene is TRBJ1-1, the V gene TRBV27, with TRBD1 matching 11 bases. The CDR3 has 15 residues. Trimming removed 4 bases from V and 4 bases from J; junction bases left unmatched: 5. The V gene's germline CDR1 is MNHEY and CDR2 SMNVEV (reference sequence). CDR3 region: CASSSYGTGGTEAFF. CDR3 nucleotides: TGTGCCAGCAGTTCCTACGGGACAGGGGGCACTGAAGCTTTCTTT.